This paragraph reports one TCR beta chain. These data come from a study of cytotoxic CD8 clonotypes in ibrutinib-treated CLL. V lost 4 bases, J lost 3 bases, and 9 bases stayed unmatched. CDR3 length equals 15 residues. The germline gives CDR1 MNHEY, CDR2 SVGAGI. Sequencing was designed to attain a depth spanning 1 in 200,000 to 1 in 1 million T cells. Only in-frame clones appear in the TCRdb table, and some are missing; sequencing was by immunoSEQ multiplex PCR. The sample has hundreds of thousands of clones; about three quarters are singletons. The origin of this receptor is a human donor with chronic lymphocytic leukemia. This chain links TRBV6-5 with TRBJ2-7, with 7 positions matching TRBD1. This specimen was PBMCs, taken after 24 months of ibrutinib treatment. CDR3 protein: CASSSPRQGNYEQYF. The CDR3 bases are TGTGCCAGCAGTTCCCCCCGACAGGGAAACTACGAGCAGTACTTC.